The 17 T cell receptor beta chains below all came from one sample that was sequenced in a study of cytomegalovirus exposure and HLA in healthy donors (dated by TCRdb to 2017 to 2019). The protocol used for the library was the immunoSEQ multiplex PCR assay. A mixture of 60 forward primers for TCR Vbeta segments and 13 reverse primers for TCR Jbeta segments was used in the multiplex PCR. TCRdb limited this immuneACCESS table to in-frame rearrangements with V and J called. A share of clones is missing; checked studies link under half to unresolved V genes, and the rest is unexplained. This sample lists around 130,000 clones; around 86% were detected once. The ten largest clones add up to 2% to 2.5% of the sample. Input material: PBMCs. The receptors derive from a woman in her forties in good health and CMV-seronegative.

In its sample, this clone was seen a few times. CDR3 DNA: TGTGCCAGCCGGGACAGGGGAGGCAATCAGCCCCAGCATTTT. Amino acid sequence: CASRDRGGNQPQHF. V and J are TRBV19 and TRBJ1-5; 10 nucleotides match TRBD1. The CDR3 spans 14 residues. J was trimmed by 2 bases and V by 9 bases; bases with no gene match: 4. From germline, CDR1 is LNHDA and CDR2 SQIVND (reference sequence).

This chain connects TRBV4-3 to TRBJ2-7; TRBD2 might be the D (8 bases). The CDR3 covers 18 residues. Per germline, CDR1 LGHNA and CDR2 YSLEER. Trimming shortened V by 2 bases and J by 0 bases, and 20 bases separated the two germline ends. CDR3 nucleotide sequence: TGCGCCAGCAGCCAAAGACCTCCGACAGGGACTAGCTCCTACGAGCAGTACTTC. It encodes CASSQRPPTGTSSYEQYF.

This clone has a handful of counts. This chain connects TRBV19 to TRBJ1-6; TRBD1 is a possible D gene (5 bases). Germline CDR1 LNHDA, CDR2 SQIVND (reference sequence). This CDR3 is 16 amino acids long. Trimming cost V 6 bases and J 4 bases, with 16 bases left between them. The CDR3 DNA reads TGTGCCAGTAGATGGAAGGGGCAGCAGTATAATTCACCCCTCCACTTT. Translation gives CASRWKGQQYNSPLHF.

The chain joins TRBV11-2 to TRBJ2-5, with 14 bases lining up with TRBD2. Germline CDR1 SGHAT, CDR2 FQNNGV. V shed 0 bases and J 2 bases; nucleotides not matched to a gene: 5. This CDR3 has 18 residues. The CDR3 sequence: CASSLDPGLAGVQETQYF. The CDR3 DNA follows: TGTGCCAGCAGCTTAGATCCGGGACTAGCGGGGGTACAAGAGACCCAGTACTTC. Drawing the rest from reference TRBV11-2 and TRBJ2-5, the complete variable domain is EAGVAQSPRYKIIEKRQSVAFWCNPISGHATLYWYQQILGQGPKLLIQFQNNGVVDDSQLPKDRFSAERLKGVDSTLKIQPAKLEDSAVYLCASSLDPGLAGVQETQYFGPGTRLLVL.

The chain's CDR3 is CASRDLRFGEKLFF. The CDR3 region has the DNA TGTGCCAGCAGAGACCTGCGGTTCGGTGAAAAACTGTTTTTT. The chain links TRBV28 to TRBJ1-4; no clear D. The germline CDR1 and CDR2 sequences are MDHEN and SYDVKM. The CDR3 totals 14 residues. V lost 6 bases to trimming and J lost 7 bases, with 15 bases between them.

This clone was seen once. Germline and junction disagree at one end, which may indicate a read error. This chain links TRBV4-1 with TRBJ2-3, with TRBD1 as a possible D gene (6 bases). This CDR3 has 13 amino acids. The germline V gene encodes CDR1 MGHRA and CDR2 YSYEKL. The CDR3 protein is CASSQVGAETQYF. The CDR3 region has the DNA TGCGCCAGCAGCCAAGTGGGGGCAGAAACGCAGTATTTT.

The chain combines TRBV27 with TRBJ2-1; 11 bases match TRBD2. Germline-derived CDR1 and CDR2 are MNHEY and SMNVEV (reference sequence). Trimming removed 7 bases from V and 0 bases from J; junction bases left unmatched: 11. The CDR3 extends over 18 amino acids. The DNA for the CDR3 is TGTGCCAGCACTCCCGGAACTAGCGGGAGATCCTCCTACAATGAGCAGTTCTTC. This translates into CASTPGTSGRSSYNEQFF.

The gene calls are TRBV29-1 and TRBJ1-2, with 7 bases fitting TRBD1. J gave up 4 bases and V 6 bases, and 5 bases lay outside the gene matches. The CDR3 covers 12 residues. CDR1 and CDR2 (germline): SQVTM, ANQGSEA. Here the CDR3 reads CSVETGFYGYTF. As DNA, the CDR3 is TGCAGCGTGGAGACAGGGTTCTATGGCTACACCTTC.

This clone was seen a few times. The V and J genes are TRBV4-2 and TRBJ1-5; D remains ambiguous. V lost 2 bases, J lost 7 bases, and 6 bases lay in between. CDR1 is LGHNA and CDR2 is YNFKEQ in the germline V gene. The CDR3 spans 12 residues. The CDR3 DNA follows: TGTGCCAGCAGCCAATCCGGGCAGCCCCAGCATTTT. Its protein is CASSQSGQPQHF.

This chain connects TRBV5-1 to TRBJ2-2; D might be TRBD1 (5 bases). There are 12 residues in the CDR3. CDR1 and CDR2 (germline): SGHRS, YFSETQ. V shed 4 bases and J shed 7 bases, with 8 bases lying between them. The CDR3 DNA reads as TGCGCCAGCAGCCCAGGGAACGGGGAGCTGTTTTTT. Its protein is CASSPGNGELFF.

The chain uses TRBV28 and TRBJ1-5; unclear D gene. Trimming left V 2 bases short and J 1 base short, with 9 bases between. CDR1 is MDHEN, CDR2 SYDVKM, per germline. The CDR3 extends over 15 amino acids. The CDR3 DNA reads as TGTGCCAGCAGTTTACCAGAGACAAGCAATCAGCCCCAGCATTTT. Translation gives CASSLPETSNQPQHF.

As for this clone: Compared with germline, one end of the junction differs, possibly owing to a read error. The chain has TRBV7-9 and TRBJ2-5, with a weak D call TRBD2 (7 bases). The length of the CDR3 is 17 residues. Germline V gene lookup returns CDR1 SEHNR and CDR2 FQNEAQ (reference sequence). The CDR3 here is CSSSLGNGGGYQETQYF. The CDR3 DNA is TGTTCCAGCAGCTTAGGAAATGGCGGGGGCTACCAAGAGACCCAGTACTTC.

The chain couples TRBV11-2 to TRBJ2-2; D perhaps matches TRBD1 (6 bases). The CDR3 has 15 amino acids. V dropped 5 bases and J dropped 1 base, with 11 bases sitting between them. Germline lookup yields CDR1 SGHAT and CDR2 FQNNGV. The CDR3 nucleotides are TGTGCCAGCAGCATCGGGACAAAGAACACCGGGGAGCTGTTTTTT. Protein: CASSIGTKNTGELFF.

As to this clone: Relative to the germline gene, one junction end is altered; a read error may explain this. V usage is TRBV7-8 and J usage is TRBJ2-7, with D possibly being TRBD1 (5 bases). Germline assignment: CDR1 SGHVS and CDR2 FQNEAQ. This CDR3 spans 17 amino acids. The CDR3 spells CASSLTPTGQSSYEQCF. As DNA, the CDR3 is TGTGCCAGCAGCTTAACCCCTACAGGCCAGAGCTCCTACGAGCAGTGCTTC.

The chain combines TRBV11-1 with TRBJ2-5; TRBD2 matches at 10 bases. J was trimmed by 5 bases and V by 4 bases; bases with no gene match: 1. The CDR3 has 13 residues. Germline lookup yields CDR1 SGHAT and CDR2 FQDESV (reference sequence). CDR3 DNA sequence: TGTGCCAGCAGCTCGGGACTAGCGGAGACCCAGTACTTC. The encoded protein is CASSSGLAETQYF.

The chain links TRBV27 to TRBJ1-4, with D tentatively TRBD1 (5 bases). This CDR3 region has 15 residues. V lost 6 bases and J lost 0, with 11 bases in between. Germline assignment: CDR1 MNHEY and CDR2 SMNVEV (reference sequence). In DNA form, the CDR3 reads TGTGCCAGCAGGACAGTAGGGGCAACTAATGAAAAACTGTTTTTT. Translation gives CASRTVGATNEKLFF.

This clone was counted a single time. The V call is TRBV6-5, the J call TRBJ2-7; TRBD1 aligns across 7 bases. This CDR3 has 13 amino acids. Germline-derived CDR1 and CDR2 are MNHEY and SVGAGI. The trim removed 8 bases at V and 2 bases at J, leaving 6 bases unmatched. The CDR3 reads CASGYRGAYEQYF. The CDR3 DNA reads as TGTGCCAGCGGGTACAGGGGTGCCTACGAGCAGTACTTC.